This T cell receptor (beta chain) appears in the sequencing data of a study of blood T cell repertoires in COVID-19. About the research overall: Some COVID-19 samples were acute and others convalescent; all came from the United States, Italy and Spain.

Assay used: immunoSEQ multiplex PCR; TCRdb lists only in-frame clones, some missing. The sample has approximately 310,000 clones; around nine tenths are singletons. The CDR3 length is 14 residues. Per the germline V gene, CDR1 is SGHRS and CDR2 is YFSETQ. V was pared by 4 bases and J by 7 bases, with 14 bases between. Sequencing was performed on peripheral blood. The sequence derives from a man between 45 and 60 years old with active or convalescent COVID-19. The chain uses TRBV5-1 and TRBJ1-4; no definite D call. The chain's CDR3 is CASSPSGSLEKLFF. CDR3 sequence (DNA): TGCGCCAGCAGCCCCTCAGGCTCACTTGAAAAACTGTTTTTT.